The 24 T cell receptor beta chains reported below all come from one sample, sequenced in a study of vaccination and CD4 T cells after COVID-19. Treatment here: approximately nine-day PBMC culture with coronavirus spike peptide pools or control peptides (ViraFEST assay). Gathering of the CD4+ T cells, from the unexposed donor, took place before the COVID-19 pandemic (2011-2018). Antigen specificity for these receptors is unknown. CD4+ T cells that had been cultured provided DNA sequenced with the Oncomine TCR Beta short-read assay. Each CDR3 protein gets one entry after TCRdb re-called the PCR reads with MiXCR. The table includes 5,500 to 9,000 distinct CDR3 sequences, roughly 29% detected once. Specimen: CD4+ T cells from blood, cultured in vitro. The receptors stem from a human donor in good health.

This clonotype appeared a few times. This chain connects TRBV20-1 to TRBJ2-7; D is unresolved. Germline V gives CDR1 DFQATT, CDR2 SNEGSKA (reference sequence). Deletions cut 3 bases from V and 0 bases from J, with 9 bases between. The CDR3 loop spans 13 amino acids. The CDR3 coding sequence is TGCAGTGCTAGTTTCCCGAACTCCTACGAGCAGTACTTC. It encodes CSASFPNSYEQYF.

This clonotype was picked up a small number of times. This rearrangement joins TRBV10-3 to TRBJ2-5; unclear D gene. Germline CDR1 reads ENHRY; CDR2 reads SYGVKD. Trimming removed 0 bases at V and 7 bases at J, with 9 bases between. This CDR3 has 13 amino acids. The CDR3 bases are TGTGCCATCAGTGAGTCAAGCGAGCGGACCCAGTACTTC. This encodes CAISESSERTQYF.

CDR3 bases: TGTGCCAGCAGCCAAGAAGGGGGAACCTTCAAAAATCAGCCCCAGCATTTT. Residues: CASSQEGGTFKNQPQHF. The chain has TRBV4-2 and TRBJ1-5; possibly TRBD1 for D (6 bases). This CDR3 has 17 residues. Trimming shortened V by 0 bases and J by 4 bases, and 16 bases separated the two germline ends. The V gene's germline CDR1 is LGHNA and CDR2 YNFKEQ.

This clonotype was picked up a small number of times. The chain joins TRBV6-5 to TRBJ1-5; D is uncertain. The germline CDR1 and CDR2 sequences are MNHEY and SVGAGI. The length of the CDR3 is 13 residues. The V end lost 2 bases, the J end lost 7 bases, and 9 bases lay between the germline ends. This CDR3 reads CASSYLGGQPQHF. The CDR3 DNA is TGTGCCAGCAGTTACCTGGGTGGACAGCCCCAGCATTTT.

The sample holds a few counts of this clonotype. This chain links TRBV9 with TRBJ1-5; TRBD1 is a possible D gene (5 bases). The germline gives CDR1 SGDLS, CDR2 YYNGEE. The CDR3 runs to 14 residues. V was shortened by 0 bases and J by 6 bases, with 10 bases between the two germline ends. The CDR3 loop reads CASSVDGAGQPQHF. CDR3 DNA sequence: TGTGCCAGCAGCGTAGATGGGGCTGGTCAGCCCCAGCATTTT.

This sequence joins TRBV6-5 and TRBJ2-7, with D perhaps matching TRBD1 (5 bases). Trimming left V 4 bases short and J 4 bases short, with 14 bases between. The CDR3 runs 14 residues. Germline V CDR1 and CDR2: MNHEY, SVGAGI. CDR3 sequence: CASSFSGAGYEQYF. CDR3 nucleotide sequence: TGTGCCAGCAGTTTTAGTGGGGCCGGTTACGAGCAGTACTTC.

The V and J genes are TRBV20-1 and TRBJ2-7; TRBD1 is a possible D gene (6 bases). Trimming removed 6 bases from V and 0 bases from J, with 12 bases in between. The germline CDR1 and CDR2 sequences are DFQATT and SNEGSKA (reference sequence). The CDR3 sequence is 13 residues long. CDR3 DNA: TGCAGTGCGCCGGACAGCACCTCCTACGAGCAGTACTTC. The encoded protein is CSAPDSTSYEQYF.

This clonotype has only a few counts. The chain recombines TRBV6-5 with TRBJ1-2, with 8 bases matching TRBD1. The V gene end was trimmed by 0 bases and the J gene end by 4 bases; junction bases not matched to a gene: 4. Germline V gene data show CDR1 as MNHEY and CDR2 as SVGAGI. CDR3 size: 15 residues. CDR3 DNA: TGTGCCAGCAGTTACTCCCTCAGGGGGCCCTATGGCTACACCTTC. It codes for CASSYSLRGPYGYTF.

This sequence joins TRBV19 and TRBJ1-4; TRBD1 agrees at 8 bases. The germline V gene encodes CDR1 LNHDA and CDR2 SQIVND (reference sequence). Trimming removed 6 bases from V and 7 bases from J; junction bases left unmatched: 7. The CDR3 sequence is 14 residues long. CDR3 DNA sequence: TGTGCCAGTAGGCTCAGGGGGCGAGGTGAAAAACTGTTTTTT. It yields the protein CASRLRGRGEKLFF.

Concerning this clonotype: No conserved phenylalanine or tryptophan is present at the end of the CDR3, so a read error is the likely explanation. V is TRBV30 and J is TRBJ1-5; D gene ambiguous. Trimming left V 0 bases short and J 1 base short, with 1 base between. Germline V gene lookup returns CDR1 GTSNPN and CDR2 SVGIG (reference sequence). This CDR3 has 12 amino acids. The DNA for the CDR3 is TGTGCCTGGAGTGTAAGCAATCAGCCCCAGCATTTG. Protein: CAWSVSNQPQHL.

V and J are TRBV19 and TRBJ2-7, with D unresolved. The V gene's germline CDR1 is LNHDA and CDR2 SQIVND (reference sequence). Trimming removed 3 bases at V and 3 bases at J, with 9 bases between. The CDR3 extends over 13 amino acids. The CDR3 loop is CASSMRILYEQYF. CDR3 DNA: TGTGCCAGTAGTATGCGGATCCTCTACGAGCAGTACTTC.

This clonotype showed up just a few times. The chain uses TRBV12-3 or TRBV12-4 and TRBJ1-5; D perhaps matches TRBD1 (5 bases). The CDR3 runs to 16 residues. Trimming stripped 6 bases from V and 0 bases from J, with 15 bases between. The chain's CDR3 is CASSPWGGDSNQPQHF. The CDR3 coding sequence is TGTGCCAGCAGCCCCTGGGGGGGGGATAGCAATCAGCCCCAGCATTTT.

This rearrangement joins TRBV30 to TRBJ2-3, with no clear D. This CDR3 is 11 amino acids long. Trimming shortened V by 1 base and J by 6 bases, and 5 bases separated the two germline ends. Germline CDR1 is GTSNPN and CDR2 is SVGIG (reference sequence). The DNA of the CDR3 is TGTGCCTGGAGTGGTGGGGATACGCAGTATTTT. Protein sequence: CAWSGGDTQYF. The full variable domain, with the rest looked up from reference TRBV30 and TRBJ2-3, is SQTIHQWPATLVQPVGSPLSLECTVEGTSNPNLYWYRQAAGRGLQLLFYSVGIGQISSEVPQNLSASRPQDRQFILSSKKLLLSDSGFYLCAWSGGDTQYFGPGTRLTVL.

The chain couples TRBV12-3 or TRBV12-4 to TRBJ2-3; 10 bases align to TRBD2. CDR3 length: 16 amino acids. With 1 base clipped from V and 8 bases from J, the junction kept 9 bases outside the gene matches. The chain's CDR3 is CASSLEASGGQGTQYF. CDR3 nucleotides: TGTGCCAGCAGTTTAGAGGCTAGCGGGGGTCAGGGTACGCAGTATTTT.

The rearrangement joins TRBV19 to TRBJ2-3; D tentatively reads TRBD1 or TRBD2 (5 bases each). The CDR3 spans 15 residues. CDR1 and CDR2 from the germline V gene are LNHDA and SQIVND (reference sequence). Trimming pared 5 bases from V and 0 bases from J, leaving 12 bases between. In DNA, the CDR3 is TGTGCCAGTAGTCCCGGGACGGTCAGCACAGATACGCAGTATTTT. Protein product: CASSPGTVSTDTQYF.

This clonotype was seen more than once but under ten times. The V and J genes are TRBV20-1 and TRBJ1-1, with D maybe TRBD1 (5 bases). The ends were cut back, 6 bases at V and 7 bases at J, with 21 bases in the middle. The CDR3 is made up of 14 amino acids. CDR1 and CDR2 (germline): DFQATT, SNEGSKA (reference sequence). This CDR3 is CSASTGHPDREAFF. CDR3 DNA: TGCAGTGCCTCCACAGGACACCCCGACCGTGAAGCTTTCTTT.

The chain couples TRBV2 to TRBJ1-1, with D hard to call. Trimming took 7 bases from V and 2 from J, leaving 11 bases between them. In germline, CDR1 is SNHLY, CDR2 FYNNEI. This CDR3 region has 13 residues. The CDR3: CASKTTPNTEAFF. In DNA, the CDR3 is TGTGCCAGCAAGACAACTCCTAACACTGAAGCTTTCTTT.

This chain links TRBV5-1 with TRBJ2-6; D unclear. Germline V gives CDR1 SGHRS, CDR2 YFSETQ. CDR3 length: 14 residues. V lost 3 bases and J lost 0, with 4 bases in between. In DNA, the CDR3 is TGCGCCAGCAGCTCGGGCTCTGGGGCCAACGTCCTGACTTTC. Protein sequence: CASSSGSGANVLTF.

The table lists this clonotype with a few counts. The chain recombines TRBV2 with TRBJ1-5, with a possible D match to TRBD1 (6 bases). Germline lookup yields CDR1 SNHLY and CDR2 FYNNEI. The CDR3 extends over 13 amino acids. V was cut by 7 bases and J by 4 bases, with 11 bases left in between. CDR3 region: CASNREKNQPQHF. DNA for the CDR3: TGTGCCAGCAACAGGGAGAAGAATCAGCCCCAGCATTTT.

The chain recombines TRBV12-3 or TRBV12-4 with TRBJ2-1; either TRBD1 or TRBD2 may fit D (7 bases each). The CDR3 spans 13 residues. Deletions cut 6 bases from V and 7 bases from J, with 13 bases between. CDR3 region: CASRYRGGNEQFF. The DNA for the CDR3 is TGTGCCAGCAGGTACAGGGGAGGGAATGAGCAGTTCTTC.

This clonotype appeared a few times. The chain uses TRBV6-1 and TRBJ2-7; 9 bases line up with TRBD2. This CDR3 contains 13 residues. V shed 3 bases and J 7 bases; nucleotides not matched to a gene: 4. The germline V gene encodes CDR1 MNHNS and CDR2 SASEGT. CDR3 sequence: CASSETSGSEQYF. The CDR3 nucleotides read TGTGCCAGCAGTGAGACTAGCGGCTCGGAGCAGTACTTC.

J is TRBJ1-4 and V is TRBV7-2, with no clear D. This CDR3 is 13 amino acids long. V lost 3 bases to trimming and J lost 7 bases, with 9 bases between them. Germline CDR1 is SGHTA and CDR2 is FQGNSA. The CDR3 region has the DNA TGTGCCAGCAGCTTGGGGTCGGCTGAAAAACTGTTTTTT. The encoded protein is CASSLGSAEKLFF. Filled out from reference TRBV7-2 and TRBJ1-4, the complete variable domain reads GAGVSQSPSNKVTEKGKDVELRCDPISGHTALYWYRQSLGQGLEFLIYFQGNSAPDKSGLPSDRFSAERTGGSVSTLTIQRTQQEDSAVYLCASSLGSAEKLFFGSGTQLSVL.

This clonotype has a single count. This sequence joins TRBV15 and TRBJ2-4; tentatively, D is TRBD2 (6 bases). The CDR3 loop spans 18 amino acids. Germline CDR1 reads LNHNV; CDR2 reads YYDKDF (reference sequence). The V gene lost 3 bases and the J gene lost 1 base, with 19 bases spanning the gap. CDR3 bases: TGTGCCACCAGCAGGCCCGAGCGGGTCTGGGAGGCCAAAAACATTCAGTACTTC. Translation gives CATSRPERVWEAKNIQYF. Variable domain in full (rest from reference TRBV15 and TRBJ2-4): DAMVIQNPRYQVTQFGKPVTLSCSQTLNHNVMYWYQQKSSQAPKLLFHYYDKDFNNEADTPDNFQSRRPNTSFCFLDIRSPGLGDTAMYLCATSRPERVWEAKNIQYFGAGTRLSVL.

The rearrangement uses TRBV5-8 and TRBJ2-7; D gene ambiguous. The germline V and J ends were trimmed by 0 bases and 3 bases, with 10 bases remaining between them. CDR3 length: 14 residues. Per the germline V gene, CDR1 is SGHTS and CDR2 is YDEGEE. The CDR3 spells CASSLVRPGYEQYF. The CDR3 nucleotides read TGTGCCAGCAGCTTGGTGAGGCCGGGCTACGAGCAGTACTTC.